This entry lists 25 T cell receptor beta chains sequenced from one sample in a study of identical twins. One entry per CDR3 protein results from TCRdb running MiXCR on the 5' RACE reads. The sample includes about 720,000 distinct CDR3 sequences, 8.6% of them seen just once. The same sample was also studied in work on yellow fever vaccine responses in identical twins.

Material for sequencing was PBMCs. These receptors were collected from a woman younger than 35 in good health.

The rearrangement joins TRBV12-3 or TRBV12-4 to TRBJ2-3, with D hard to call. V was cut by 6 bases and J by 0 bases, with 13 bases left in between. CDR3 length equals 15 residues. The CDR3 here is CASRTSSLSTDTQYF. CDR3 in DNA: TGTGCCAGCAGGACGAGCAGCCTGAGCACAGATACGCAGTATTTT.

The gene calls are TRBV29-1 and TRBJ2-7; D is possibly TRBD2 (6 bases). The CDR3 is 15 residues long. The germline CDR1 and CDR2 sequences are SQVTM and ANQGSEA. V was clipped by 4 bases and J by 2 bases, with 18 bases between them. DNA of the CDR3: TGCAGCGTTGTGGAGGGCGGGACTGGTCCCTACGAGCAGTACTTC. Encoded protein: CSVVEGGTGPYEQYF.

This clonotype was counted at least ten times. The J gene is TRBJ1-6, the V gene TRBV7-9, with D perhaps TRBD1 (5 bases). This CDR3 is built from 15 residues. V gave up 4 bases and J gave up 9 bases, with 16 bases separating them. CDR1 and CDR2 (germline): SEHNR, FQNEAQ (reference sequence). CDR3 DNA: TGTGCCAGCAGCTCCTGGGACGATGGGAGTTCACCCCTCCACTTT. Translation gives CASSSWDDGSSPLHF.

This clonotype was detected only a few times. This chain connects TRBV5-5 to TRBJ2-7; weak D call: TRBD2 (7 bases). The CDR3 has 15 residues. V was clipped by 4 bases and J by 4 bases, with 18 bases between them. Germline V CDR1 and CDR2: SGHKS, YYEKEE (reference sequence). CDR3 sequence: CASSEPGEGKYEQYF. The CDR3 bases are TGTGCCAGCAGCGAACCAGGGGAGGGAAAATACGAGCAGTACTTC.

The chain has TRBV11-2 and TRBJ2-7; a weak D match, TRBD2 (6 bases). This CDR3 spans 16 amino acids. Germline CDR1 reads SGHAT; CDR2 reads FQNNGV. Deletions cut 0 bases from V and 2 bases from J, with 14 bases between. The CDR3 is CASSLEGGKGTYEQYF. In nucleotides, the CDR3 is TGTGCCAGCAGCTTAGAGGGGGGTAAGGGGACCTACGAGCAGTACTTC.

The sample holds a few counts of this clonotype. The chain combines TRBV2 with TRBJ2-2; 9 bases map to TRBD2. The trim removed 5 bases at V and 6 bases at J, leaving 1 base unmatched. Per the germline V gene, CDR1 is SNHLY and CDR2 is FYNNEI. There are 13 residues in the CDR3. Here the CDR3 DNA reads TGTGCCAGCAGTAGGACTAGCGCCGGGGAGCTGTTTTTT. It encodes CASSRTSAGELFF.

The sample holds a few counts of this clonotype. This chain joins TRBV6-1 and TRBJ2-7; 9 bases agree with TRBD1. Looked up from germline, CDR1 is MNHNS and CDR2 is SASEGT. The trim removed 5 bases at V and 6 bases at J, leaving 11 bases unmatched. The CDR3 covers 15 residues. The CDR3 sequence is CASSQYLGQGSEQYF. The CDR3 DNA reads TGTGCCAGCAGTCAGTACCTGGGACAGGGAAGCGAGCAGTACTTC.

The sample holds a few counts of this clonotype. The chain is built from TRBV3-1 and TRBJ2-1; no clear D gene. Germline-derived CDR1 and CDR2 are LGHDT and YNNKEL (reference sequence). This CDR3 has 14 amino acids. Trimming shortened V by 4 bases and J by 7 bases, and 14 bases separated the two germline ends. The CDR3 nucleotides are TGTGCCAGCAGCCCCCGACTCCCGGATAATGAGCAGTTCTTC. Residues: CASSPRLPDNEQFF.

In regard to this clonotype: One junction end disagrees with the germline gene, perhaps due to a read error. The rearrangement uses TRBV7-7 and TRBJ2-2; perhaps TRBD2 as D (6 bases). Germline V CDR1 and CDR2: SSHAT, FNYEAQ (reference sequence). The CDR3 runs 12 residues. DNA of the CDR3: TGTGCTAGCAGCTCGGGGGTCGGGGAGCTGTTTTTT. Protein sequence: CASSSGVGELFF. Based on the CDR3 plus reference TRBV7-7 and TRBJ2-2, the full variable domain is GAGVSQSPRYKVTKRGQDVTLRCDPISSHATLYWYQQALGQGPEFLTYFNYEAQPDKSGLPSDRFSAERPEGSISTLTIQRTEQRDSAMYRCASSSGVGELFFGEGSRLTVL.

The chain has TRBV7-2 and TRBJ2-1; D may be TRBD2 (6 bases). Germline lookup yields CDR1 SGHTA and CDR2 FQGNSA. CDR3 length: 17 amino acids. Trimming cost V 5 bases and J 7 bases, with 24 bases left between them. CDR3 loop: CASSPPSLAGRGNEQFF. CDR3 in DNA: TGTGCCAGCAGCCCACCCTCCCTCGCGGGACGTGGGAATGAGCAGTTCTTC.

This sequence joins TRBV5-1 and TRBJ2-3, with 12 bases lining up with TRBD2. Losses at the gene ends were 5 bases for V and 3 bases for J; bases not matched to a gene: 4. The germline CDR1 and CDR2 sequences are SGHRS and YFSETQ. The CDR3 length is 15 residues. The CDR3 DNA follows: TGCGCCAGCAGACTAGCGGGGGGTTGGACAGATACGCAGTATTTT. Translated, it gives CASRLAGGWTDTQYF.

The rearrangement links TRBV12-3 or TRBV12-4 to TRBJ1-1; D gene ambiguous. Trimming removed 7 bases from V and 3 bases from J, with 15 bases in between. The CDR3 consists of 14 residues. The CDR3 nucleotides are TGTGCCAGCATGCCTGCGCGGGTGCACACTGAAGCTTTCTTT. Amino acids: CASMPARVHTEAFF.

The chain employs TRBV12-3 or TRBV12-4 and TRBJ2-1, with TRBD2 identical over 14 bases. After removal of 1 base from V and 1 base from J, the junction contained 3 bases not matched to a gene. The length of the CDR3 is 18 residues. Here the CDR3 reads CASSLGGLAGVSYNEQFF. The CDR3 DNA sequence: TGTGCCAGCAGTTTAGGGGGACTAGCGGGAGTATCCTACAATGAGCAGTTCTTC.

The chain combines TRBV11-2 with TRBJ2-1, with 8 bases identical to TRBD2. CDR1 and CDR2 (germline): SGHAT, FQNNGV. The junction had 9 bases not matched to a gene; V was cut back by 1 base and J by 4 bases. The CDR3 totals 17 residues. Written as DNA, the CDR3 is TGTGCCAGCAGCTTAGTGGGTCTAGCGGGTATGTACAATGAGCAGTTCTTC. The encoded protein is CASSLVGLAGMYNEQFF.

This clonotype occurred a few times. The chain links TRBV5-1 to TRBJ1-2; D not resolved. V was trimmed by 4 bases and J by 4 bases, leaving 17 bases between them. The CDR3 length is 15 residues. Germline V lookup: CDR1 SGHRS, CDR2 YFSETQ. CDR3 amino acids: CASSLEGRESYGYTF. CDR3 nucleotides: TGCGCCAGCAGCCTCGAGGGTAGGGAGTCCTATGGCTACACCTTC.

The rearrangement links TRBV11-2 to TRBJ2-1; TRBD1 matches at 7 bases. The length of the CDR3 is 16 residues. The J segment lost 2 bases and the V segment lost 2 bases, leaving 6 bases of the junction unmatched. Germline assignment: CDR1 SGHAT and CDR2 FQNNGV. Written as DNA, the CDR3 is TGTGCCAGCAGCTTATCCGACAGGGCGACCTACAATGAGCAGTTCTTC. This codes for CASSLSDRATYNEQFF.

This clonotype was detected ten times or more. The chain employs TRBV11-2 and TRBJ2-3, with 9 bases matching TRBD2. Germline CDR1 SGHAT, CDR2 FQNNGV. CDR3 length equals 15 residues. J lost 5 bases, V lost 6 bases, and 9 bases had no gene match. CDR3 sequence: CASSLNSGSGDTQYF. DNA for the CDR3: TGTGCCAGCAGTCTCAATAGCGGGAGTGGAGATACGCAGTATTTT.

This clonotype has a count of ten or more. This chain joins TRBV15 and TRBJ2-3, with 13 bases fitting TRBD2. This CDR3 region has 16 residues. The germline V gene encodes CDR1 LNHNV and CDR2 YYDKDF (reference sequence). V shed 1 base and J 4 bases; nucleotides not matched to a gene: 2. The CDR3 sequence: CATSRGTSGGADTQYF. The DNA for the CDR3 is TGTGCCACCAGCAGAGGCACTAGCGGGGGGGCAGATACGCAGTATTTT.

This clonotype was counted only a few times. This CDR3 is CASSQEWGGSYNEQFF. DNA for the CDR3: TGTGCCAGCAGCCAAGAGTGGGGGGGCTCCTACAATGAGCAGTTCTTC. The genes are TRBV4-2 and TRBJ2-1; 7 positions match TRBD2. Germline V lookup: CDR1 LGHNA, CDR2 YNFKEQ. This CDR3 spans 16 amino acids. J gave up 0 bases and V 0 bases, and 2 bases lay outside the gene matches.

The V and J genes are TRBV2 and TRBJ2-1; D gene ambiguous. V gave up 2 bases and J gave up 2 bases, with 10 bases separating them. CDR1 SNHLY and CDR2 FYNNEI come from the germline V gene. CDR3 size: 15 residues. CDR3 amino acids: CASSERSLPYNEQFF. Written as DNA, the CDR3 is TGTGCCAGCAGTGAACGGTCGTTACCCTACAATGAGCAGTTCTTC.

V and J are TRBV5-1 and TRBJ2-5; a weak D match, TRBD1 (5 bases). Trimming took 3 bases from V and 5 from J, leaving 20 bases between them. Germline V gene data show CDR1 as SGHRS and CDR2 as YFSETQ. The CDR3 covers 16 residues. The DNA of the CDR3 is TGCGCCAGCAGCTCCAAGGGGCTAGGACCCAGGGAGACCCAGTACTTC. It codes for CASSSKGLGPRETQYF.

This clonotype has at least ten counts. J is TRBJ2-7 and V is TRBV6-1; 8 bases align to TRBD1. Losses at the gene ends were 5 bases for V and 2 bases for J; bases not matched to a gene: 5. This CDR3 has 14 residues. CDR1 MNHNS and CDR2 SASEGT come from the germline V gene. The CDR3 here is CASSKDRATYEQYF. The CDR3 DNA is TGTGCCAGCAGTAAGGACAGGGCCACCTACGAGCAGTACTTC.

The V and J genes are TRBV7-9 and TRBJ2-7; D might be TRBD1 (7 bases). CDR1 is SEHNR and CDR2 is FQNEAQ in the germline V gene (reference sequence). The V end was cut by 3 bases, the J end by 3 bases, with 18 bases between. The CDR3 sequence is 16 residues long. The CDR3 DNA follows: TGTGCCAGCAGCTTCCCCGGCGGGACAGCCAACTACGAGCAGTACTTC. This gives the protein CASSFPGGTANYEQYF.

The V call is TRBV20-1, the J call TRBJ2-2; the D gene is possibly TRBD2 (6 bases). Looked up from germline, CDR1 is DFQATT and CDR2 is SNEGSKA (reference sequence). Trimming stripped 2 bases from V and 1 base from J, with 14 bases between. The CDR3 extends over 16 amino acids. Written as DNA, the CDR3 is TGCAGTGCTAGATCGTCTGCCGGGAGGAACACCGGGGAGCTGTTTTTT. Translating it yields CSARSSAGRNTGELFF.

The J gene is TRBJ2-4, the V gene TRBV5-1, with D maybe TRBD2 (5 bases). V was shortened by 4 bases and J by 8 bases, with 13 bases between the two germline ends. Germline V CDR1 and CDR2: SGHRS, YFSETQ. CDR3 size: 13 residues. The CDR3 region has the DNA TGCGCCAGCAGCGTAGCGTCGCGAGACATTCAGTACTTC. As protein: CASSVASRDIQYF.